The clone carrying this TCR beta chain was counted a few times. Its antigen remains unidentified. This CDR3 contains 17 residues. The J segment lost 5 bases and the V segment lost 0 bases, leaving 6 bases of the junction unmatched. CDR1 and CDR2 from the germline V gene are LGHNA and YNFKEQ. Time point: sample taken at primary tumor resection. These data are taken from a study of spatial heterogeneity in lung cancer. TCRdb independently ran MiXCR on the 5' RACE reads; one entry per CDR3 protein. The sample records approximately 6,800 distinct CDR3 sequences, around 11% being singletons. Study conclusions and caveats: Mutation counts in tumors were tracked by counts of expanded intratumoral alpha and beta TCRs. Ubiquitous and regional expanded TCR counts mirrored ubiquitous and regional nonsynonymous mutation counts, respectively.

Sequencing was performed on lung tumor tissue, taken at surgery. V and J are TRBV4-2 and TRBJ2-7, with 14 positions matching TRBD2. The sequence derives from a female donor with early-stage non-small cell lung cancer. The CDR3 DNA sequence: TGTGCCAGCAGCCAAGACCGGACTAGCGGGGGGCTTAACGAGCAGTACTTC. This translates into CASSQDRTSGGLNEQYF.